Listed below are T cell receptor beta chains from one sample, sequenced in a study of sequential checkpoint blockade in melanoma. Repertoires were generated with immunoSEQ multiplex PCR, while TCRdb's copy carries only in-frame clones and drops some. The sample holds more than 20,000 clones, roughly 78% seen once. The source was CD8+ T cells sorted from blood (inferred from file names), collected from a patient given nivolumab and ipilimumab in sequence. Every receptor here comes from a human donor with melanoma. Both conserved end residues are part of each CDR3. The order of the fields is V gene, J gene, clone size, D gene, CDR3 DNA, CDR3 protein. D genes are given only for firm matches. Clone size appears in some rows only: once, few, many, or a class for an expanded clone.

TRBV9	TRBJ2-2	.	TRBD2	TGTGCCAGCAGTGATCTTACAGCGGGAGTTTCCGGGGAGCTGTTTTTT	CASSDLTAGVSGELFF
TRBV7-2	TRBJ2-7	.	TRBD2	TGTGCCAGCAGCGCCCTCCGGGGGACTAGCGGGAGGACCTACGAGCAGTACTTC	CASSALRGTSGRTYEQYF
TRBV28	TRBJ2-2	.	TRBD2	TGTGCCAGCAGTTTACCCCCTCCTAGCGGGAGGAACACCGGGGAGCTGTTTTTT	CASSLPPPSGRNTGELFF
TRBV11-2	TRBJ1-2	.	TRBD1	TGTGCCAGCAGCGAGGACAGGGGGTTCAGCGGCTACACCTTC	CASSEDRGFSGYTF
TRBV6-5	TRBJ2-1	.	TRBD2	TGTGCCAGCAGTTACGGCCTAGCGGGAGGTTACAATGAGCAGTTCTTC	CASSYGLAGGYNEQFF
TRBV7-9	TRBJ1-3	.	TRBD1	TGTGCCAGCACCACAACAGGGGGCCCTGGAAACACCATATATTTT	CASTTTGGPGNTIYF
TRBV7-9	TRBJ2-7	.	TRBD1	TGTGCCAGCAGCCACCCGGGACAGGGAAGCATCGCAGCCTACGAGCAGTACTTC	CASSHPGQGSIAAYEQYF
TRBV12-5	TRBJ2-7	.	TRBD2	TGTGCTAGTGGTCCCCCAACTAGCGGGGCCTTCTACGAGCAGTACTTC	CASGPPTSGAFYEQYF
TRBV7-2	TRBJ2-2	.	TRBD1	TGTGCCAGCAGCCTTTGGACAGGCGGGGAGCTGTTTTTT	CASSLWTGGELFF
TRBV12-5	TRBJ2-3	.	.	TGTGCTAGTGGTTTGTCAGGGAGCACAGATACGCAGTATTTT	CASGLSGSTDTQYF
TRBV19	TRBJ1-5	.	.	TGTGCCAGTAGTATGTTGGCAGGCACCGGGGGGCAGCCCCAGCATTTT	CASSMLAGTGGQPQHF
TRBV19	TRBJ2-1	.	TRBD2	TGTGCCAGTAAATCGCAGACTAGCGGGAGTGTGGATGAGCAGTTCTTC	CASKSQTSGSVDEQFF
TRBV2	TRBJ1-1	.	.	TGTGCCAGCGGAAGGGAGGTACGCACTGAAGCTTTCTTT	CASGREVRTEAFF
TRBV5-6	TRBJ2-5	few	.	TGTGCCAGCAGCAAACCCAGGGTTCGCAAAGAGACCCAGTACTTC	CASSKPRVRKETQYF
TRBV15	TRBJ2-2	.	.	TGTGCCACCAGCAGGGACGGGAACGGGGAGCTGTTTTTT	CATSRDGNGELFF
TRBV7-9	TRBJ2-6	.	.	TGTGCCAGCAGCCCTGCCCAGGGATCCGGGGCCAACGTCCTGACTTTC	CASSPAQGSGANVLTF
TRBV5-1	TRBJ1-2	.	TRBD1	TGCGCCAGCAGTGGGGGACAGGGAGATAGAGGCTACACCTTC	CASSGGQGDRGYTF